This T cell receptor beta chain stems from a study of beta chain features in type 1 diabetes. Since all of the isolated RNA was reverse transcribed, expressed TCRB transcripts were what got sequenced. Only in-frame clones appear in the TCRdb table, and some are missing; sequencing was by immunoSEQ multiplex PCR. The data contain about 620,000 clones, roughly 16% of them singletons. Germline trimming cut 6 bases from V and 8 bases from J; bases unmatched to any gene: 4. The CDR3 is 12 amino acids. Germline CDR1 SGHNT, CDR2 YENEEA. This rearrangement joins TRBV11-3 to TRBJ2-1; the match to TRBD2 covers 7 bases. Sequencing was performed on naive CD4+ T cells from blood. The sequence derives from a man between 18 and 29 years old in good health. Here the CDR3 reads CASSPSGHEQFF. The CDR3 nucleotides read TGTGCCAGCAGTCCTAGCGGCCATGAGCAGTTCTTC.